Each of the 19 T cell receptor beta chains below was sequenced from the same sample in a study of shared clonotypes between healthy human individuals. Data came from immunoSEQ multiplex PCR; TCRdb stores just in-frame clones and leaves some out. The sample lists about 2.3 million clones; more than 85% were seen once. Sequencing was done on a sample of naive CD4+ T cells from PBMCs. Subset given: CD45RA+ positively selected. The receptors come from a man aged 18 to 35 in good health. Some clones in this sample may be carry-over from other donors' samples.

This clone showed up just once. The genes are TRBV5-1 and TRBJ2-1, with TRBD2 identical over 8 bases. Losses at the gene ends were 4 bases for V and 8 bases for J; bases not matched to a gene: 11. This CDR3 is 15 amino acids long. Germline V gene sequence: CDR1 SGHRS, CDR2 YFSETQ. The CDR3, as DNA: TGCGCCAGCAGCCCCTCGGGGGGGCGGGAGTATGAGCAGTTCTTC. It yields the protein CASSPSGGREYEQFF.

CDR3 in DNA: TGCACCAGCAGCCAAGAAGCGCCTGAAGCTTTCTTT. Its protein is CTSSQEAPEAFF. V gene TRBV1 combines with J gene TRBJ1-1. TRBV1 is tagged as a pseudogene. The CDR3 totals 12 residues.

This sequence joins TRBV15 and TRBJ2-5; tentatively, D is TRBD2 (6 bases). The V gene lost 3 bases and the J gene lost 0 bases, with 11 bases spanning the gap. The germline CDR1 and CDR2 sequences are LNHNV and YYDKDF (reference sequence). The CDR3 is 15 amino acids. CDR3 region: CATSSGRSHQETQYF. The CDR3 DNA is TGTGCCACCAGCAGCGGGAGAAGTCACCAAGAGACCCAGTACTTC.

The genes are TRBV11-2 and TRBJ1-2; D remains ambiguous. The CDR3 length is 13 residues. CDR1 is SGHAT and CDR2 is FQNNGV in the germline V gene. Trimming removed 1 base at V and 6 bases at J, with 9 bases between. The CDR3 DNA follows: TGTGCCAGCAGCTTAGCACCCGGGAATGGCTACACCTTC. Translation gives CASSLAPGNGYTF.

The chain links TRBV7-3 to TRBJ2-1; TRBD2 aligns across 9 bases. The CDR3 totals 16 residues. After removal of 4 bases from V and 4 bases from J, the junction contained 8 bases not matched to a gene. Germline V lookup: CDR1 SGHTA, CDR2 FQGTGA. The DNA for the CDR3 is TGTGCCAGCAGCTCTATAGCGGGAGCGGGGTACAATGAGCAGTTCTTC. It encodes CASSSIAGAGYNEQFF.

CDR3 DNA sequence: TGTGCCACCAGACCGGGACTAGCGGGAGACATCACCGGGGAGCTGTTTTTT. As protein: CATRPGLAGDITGELFF. The rearrangement uses TRBV10-3 and TRBJ2-2; the match to TRBD2 covers 14 bases. There are 17 residues in the CDR3. Germline CDR1 and CDR2: ENHRY and SYGVKD. The trim removed 10 bases at V and 4 bases at J, leaving 11 bases unmatched.

Comment on this clone: The identical CDR3 is also encoded by other nucleotide sequences in the sample. The rearrangement uses TRBV5-1 and TRBJ2-3; 13 bases agree with TRBD2. The CDR3 runs 15 residues. V shed 4 bases and J 6 bases; nucleotides not matched to a gene: 5. Germline values: CDR1 SGHRS, CDR2 YFSETQ. The CDR3 DNA reads TGCGCCAGCAGCCCCGGACTAGCGGGAGCGGATACGCAGTATTTT. It specifies CASSPGLAGADTQYF.

CDR3 nucleotides: TGTGCCAGCAGAAGGGGGGGGACTAGCCCATACGAGCAGTACTTC. As protein: CASRRGGTSPYEQYF. J is TRBJ2-7 and V is TRBV28, with 9 nucleotides matching TRBD2. The V gene end was trimmed by 6 bases and the J gene end by 4 bases; junction bases not matched to a gene: 10. CDR1 and CDR2 (germline): MDHEN, SYDVKM. The CDR3 is 15 amino acids. Filled out from reference TRBV28 and TRBJ2-7, the complete variable domain reads DVKVTQSSRYLVKRTGEKVFLECVQDMDHENMFWYRQDPGLGLRLIYFSYDVKMKEKGDIPEGYSVSREKKERFSLILESASTNQTSMYLCASRRGGTSPYEQYFGPGTRLTVT.

J is TRBJ2-7 and V is TRBV7-2, with D perhaps given as TRBD1 or TRBD2 (5 bases each). The V gene's germline CDR1 is SGHTA and CDR2 FQGNSA. The CDR3 length is 15 residues. Trimming shortened V by 5 bases and J by 2 bases, and 16 bases separated the two germline ends. The CDR3 region is CASSPDGAAAYEQYF. The CDR3 bases are TGTGCCAGCAGCCCGGATGGGGCAGCGGCCTACGAGCAGTACTTC.

The V call is TRBV28, the J call TRBJ2-7; 8 bases agree with TRBD1. Germline V gene sequence: CDR1 MDHEN, CDR2 SYDVKM. With 6 bases clipped from V and 6 bases from J, the junction kept 13 bases outside the gene matches. The CDR3 extends over 15 amino acids. The CDR3 is CASSAASRGPSEQYF. CDR3 bases: TGTGCCAGCAGCGCCGCCAGCAGGGGGCCTAGCGAGCAGTACTTC.

This clone occurred a few times. This chain connects TRBV25-1 to TRBJ1-2; TRBD1 matches at 9 bases. V lost 4 bases and J lost 4; bases outside the gene matches: 7. The germline V gene has CDR1 MGHDK and CDR2 SYGVNS. This CDR3 spans 15 amino acids. In DNA form, the CDR3 reads TGTGCCAGCAGTGTACCGGGACAGGGAATCTATGGCTACACCTTC. It yields the protein CASSVPGQGIYGYTF.

J is TRBJ2-7 and V is TRBV6-1, with TRBD2 matching over 8 bases. Germline-derived CDR1 and CDR2 are MNHNS and SASEGT. The CDR3 covers 14 residues. After removal of 2 bases from V and 4 bases from J, the junction contained 4 bases not matched to a gene. In DNA, the CDR3 is TGTGCCAGCAGTGAACAGCGGGGGAGTTACGAGCAGTACTTC. Translating it yields CASSEQRGSYEQYF.

This CDR3 is CASSPGQNTEAFF. CDR3 bases: TGTGCCAGCAGCCCCGGACAGAACACTGAAGCTTTCTTT. V usage is TRBV11-2 and J usage is TRBJ1-1, with D possibly TRBD1 on 5 matching bases. CDR3 length: 13 amino acids. In germline, CDR1 is SGHAT, CDR2 FQNNGV. V lost 5 bases, J lost 1 base, and 8 bases lay in between.

This clone was detected only once. The chain employs TRBV7-8 and TRBJ2-7; tentatively, D is TRBD2 (5 bases). Trimming shortened V by 2 bases and J by 2 bases, and 10 bases separated the two germline ends. Germline V gives CDR1 SGHVS, CDR2 FQNEAQ. The CDR3 runs to 14 residues. The CDR3 protein is CASSLSGAAYEQYF. CDR3 in DNA: TGTGCCAGCAGCTTAAGCGGAGCCGCCTACGAGCAGTACTTC.

The chain uses TRBV11-2 and TRBJ2-1; perhaps TRBD2 as D (5 bases). The CDR3 has 15 amino acids. V gave up 1 base and J gave up 1 base, with 8 bases separating them. The germline gives CDR1 SGHAT, CDR2 FQNNGV. This CDR3 is CASSLVRESYNEQFF. The CDR3 nucleotides are TGTGCCAGCAGCTTAGTTCGGGAATCCTACAATGAGCAGTTCTTC.

Note on this clone: The same CDR3 is also encoded by other DNA sequences in this sample. The chain recombines TRBV7-9 with TRBJ2-7, with a possible D match to TRBD2 (6 bases). The CDR3 totals 14 residues. Germline V gene sequence: CDR1 SEHNR, CDR2 FQNEAQ (reference sequence). V gave up 5 bases and J gave up 1 base, with 12 bases separating them. The CDR3 is CASSPGGGSYEQYF. In DNA form, the CDR3 reads TGTGCCAGCAGCCCCGGTGGAGGGTCCTACGAGCAGTACTTC.

This chain connects TRBV5-1 to TRBJ1-1; possibly TRBD1 for D (6 bases). CDR1 is SGHRS and CDR2 is YFSETQ in the germline V gene. V lost 4 bases and J lost 0, with 13 bases in between. This CDR3 region has 15 residues. CDR3 nucleotide sequence: TGCGCCAGCAGCAAACTGGGACAATTGAACACTGAAGCTTTCTTT. Translating gives CASSKLGQLNTEAFF.

The sample holds a few counts of this clone. This sequence joins TRBV5-4 and TRBJ1-1; no firm D call. V was trimmed by 3 bases and J by 4 bases, leaving 16 bases between them. Per germline, CDR1 SGHNT and CDR2 YYREEE (reference sequence). The CDR3 is 15 residues long. For the CDR3, the DNA is TGTGCCAGCAGCTCCCCCTCGAGAGCCAGCACTGAAGCTTTCTTT. As protein: CASSSPSRASTEAFF. The variable domain in full, completed from reference TRBV5-4 and TRBJ1-1, reads ETGVTQSPTHLIKTRGQQVTLRCSSQSGHNTVSWYQQALGQGPQFIFQYYREEENGRGNFPPRFSGLQFPNYSSELNVNALELDDSALYLCASSSPSRASTEAFFGQGTRLTVV.

This chain links TRBV25-1 with TRBJ1-6; no firm D call. There are 15 residues in the CDR3. Trimming took 4 bases from V and 0 from J, leaving 7 bases between them. From germline, CDR1 is MGHDK and CDR2 SYGVNS. In DNA, the CDR3 is TGTGCCAGCAGTGGAGGGAGCTCCTATAATTCACCCCTCCACTTT. Its protein product is CASSGGSSYNSPLHF. Supplemented by reference TRBV25-1 and TRBJ1-6, the full variable domain reads EADIYQTPRYLVIGTGKKITLECSQTMGHDKMYWYQQDPGMELHLIHYSYGVNSTEKGDLSSESTVSRIRTEHFPLTLESARPSHTSQYLCASSGGSSYNSPLHFGNGTRLTVT.